Shown below are 10 T cell receptor beta chains from a single sample sequenced in a study of cytomegalovirus exposure and HLA in healthy donors. The PCR ran on 60 Vbeta and 13 Jbeta primers. Some clones are missing from TCRdb's copy, which holds only in-frame ones; the method was immunoSEQ multiplex PCR. The repertoire holds 200,000 to 250,000 clones, with approximately 82% as singletons. The sample taken for sequencing was PBMCs. The source of these receptors is a woman aged 50 to 65 in good health and CMV-seropositive.

In this sample, this clone turned up once. The rearrangement links TRBV9 to TRBJ2-7; D is possibly TRBD1 (5 bases). The CDR3 is 15 residues long. CDR1 is SGDLS, CDR2 YYNGEE, per germline. Trimming stripped 4 bases from V and 0 bases from J, with 14 bases between. The CDR3 region has the DNA TGTGCCAGCAGCCTAACAGGAGCGAGCTCCTACGAGCAGTACTTC. This sequence encodes CASSLTGASSYEQYF.

V gene TRBV9 combines with J gene TRBJ1-1, with a weak D call TRBD1 (6 bases). V lost 5 bases and J lost 3, with 17 bases in between. This CDR3 is 15 amino acids long. CDR1 and CDR2 from the germline V gene are SGDLS and YYNGEE. CDR3 nucleotides: TGTGCCAGCAGTCTCACAGGGTCATGGGACACTGAAGCTTTCTTT. Residues: CASSLTGSWDTEAFF.

V usage is TRBV5-1 and J usage is TRBJ2-3, with D possibly TRBD2 on 6 matching bases. Trimming left V 0 bases short and J 6 bases short, with 8 bases between. CDR1 and CDR2 (germline): SGHRS, YFSETQ. This CDR3 region has 13 residues. In DNA, the CDR3 is TGCGCCAGCAGCTTGGAGGGGAGGGATACGCAGTATTTT. It translates to CASSLEGRDTQYF.

CDR3 in amino acids: CASMRDLNWYEQYF. The CDR3 coding sequence is TGTGCCAGCATGCGGGACTTGAATTGGTACGAGCAGTACTTC. The J gene is TRBJ2-7, the V gene TRBV6-5; D is perhaps TRBD2 (6 bases). Germline V lookup: CDR1 MNHEY, CDR2 SVGAGI. The CDR3 spans 14 residues. V lost 7 bases, J lost 4 bases, and 17 bases lay in between.

This clone was counted a few times. The CDR3 loop is CAWRGQGEAFF. The CDR3 DNA sequence: TGTGCCTGGAGGGGACAGGGTGAAGCTTTCTTT. The chain links TRBV30 to TRBJ1-1, with TRBD1 matching over 9 bases. The CDR3 runs 11 residues. V lost 3 bases to trimming and J lost 7 bases; unmatched junction nucleotides: 0. The germline V gene has CDR1 GTSNPN and CDR2 SVGIG (reference sequence).

The V gene is TRBV28, the J gene TRBJ2-1, with a possible D match to TRBD2 (6 bases). The germline gives CDR1 MDHEN, CDR2 SYDVKM. The CDR3 has 14 amino acids. V gave up 3 bases and J gave up 10 bases, with 16 bases separating them. The CDR3 loop reads CASSFPGGRGEQFF. The CDR3 DNA is TGTGCCAGCAGTTTTCCTGGGGGGAGAGGGGAGCAGTTCTTC.

The rearrangement joins TRBV18 to TRBJ1-2; 9 nucleotides line up with TRBD1. CDR3 size: 17 residues. Germline V gene lookup returns CDR1 KGHSH and CDR2 LQKENI. Germline trimming cut 1 base from V and 6 bases from J; bases unmatched to any gene: 12. The CDR3 DNA sequence: TGTGCCAGCTCACCACAGTCGAGAAACAGGGGGCTCGATGGCTACACCTTC. It encodes CASSPQSRNRGLDGYTF.

The chain uses TRBV12-5 and TRBJ1-2; 8 bases align to TRBD1. The CDR3 covers 17 residues. Germline assignment: CDR1 LGHNT and CDR2 FRNRAP. Trimming at V came to 4 bases and at J to 4 bases, leaving 14 bases not matched to a gene. The CDR3 DNA is TGTGCTAGTGGTTCCCAACCCCAGGGGGCGGTGGGCTATGGCTACACCTTC. Translation: CASGSQPQGAVGYGYTF.

CDR3 sequence: CASSLLSGGSYEQYF. The CDR3 bases are TGCGCCAGCAGCTTACTTAGCGGGGGATCCTACGAGCAGTACTTC. V usage is TRBV5-1 and J usage is TRBJ2-7, with 9 bases matching TRBD2. The CDR3 sequence is 15 residues long. Germline assignment: CDR1 SGHRS and CDR2 YFSETQ. V lost 2 bases to trimming and J lost 1 base; unmatched junction nucleotides: 4.

The chain couples TRBV10-2 to TRBJ2-1; maybe TRBD1 (6 bases). From germline, CDR1 is WSHSY and CDR2 SAAADI. CDR3 length: 13 residues. The V gene lost 5 bases and the J gene lost 6 bases, with 11 bases spanning the gap. CDR3: CASSWTESNEQFF. CDR3 sequence (DNA): TGCGCCAGCAGTTGGACAGAATCCAATGAGCAGTTCTTC.